This record looks at one TCR beta chain sequence and its context. There are many counts of this clonotype. The antigen this receptor binds is unknown. There are no base qualities to consult, and no much larger clone falls within one base. TCRdb records Illumina HiSeq 1500 as the sequencer. The public reads were reanalyzed by TCRdb: fastp trimming at Q25, MiXCR alignment, in-frame beta chains only. Each CDR3 protein appears once, grouped with its most common genes and DNA. Counted in this sample were about 300,000 distinct CDR3 sequences; 9.6% of them appeared once. Together, the top ten hold around 2.4% of the sample. Measured from the cysteine to the phenylalanine, the CDR3 is 14 residues long. The sequence is cut down to CDR3 DNA, 42 bases in frame from base 1. The V end gives up 4 bases and the J end 8 bases, leaving 10 bases in the junction not matched to a gene. Based on the germline V gene, the CDR1 and CDR2 sequences are SGHVS and FNYEAQ.

This entry belongs to a study of T cell repertoires in cytomegalovirus infection (dated by TCRdb to between 2018 and 2021). Regarding the complete study: The HLA type of each donor mattered for the analysis, because public TCR beta signatures pointed to carriage of CMV infection along with the matching HLA type.

Here is what the overall study found, with its caveats: Cumulative frequency of public TCR beta family members discriminated carriers of CMV infection plus the relevant HLA type in this cohort and an independent 352-donor cohort. The ex vivo response was dominated by HLA-C-restricted CMV-specific TCR beta clonotypes, which also provided the single most frequent clonotype in two of eight donors.

The sequence was obtained from a human donor in good health (CMV status not recorded). Some clones in this sample may be carry-over from other donors' samples. The chain links TRBV7-6 with TRBJ1-1, with TRBD1 matching 7 junction bases. Sequencing used PBMCs. At the DNA level, the sequence is TGTGCCAGCAGCTCGAGAAGAGACAGGGTCGAAGCTTTCTTT. Its protein is CASSSRRDRVEAFF. The full variable domain, with segments outside the CDR3 supplied by the reference TRBV7-6 and TRBJ1-1 proteins, appears as GAGVSQSPRYKVTKRGQDVALRCDPISGHVSLYWYRQALGQGPEFLTYFNYEAQQDKSGLPNDRFSAERPEGSISTLTIQRTEQRDSAMYRCASSSRRDRVEAFFGQGTRLTVV.